The 8 T cell receptor beta chains below were found in one sample sequenced in a study of T cell changes during pregnancy in multiple sclerosis. Repertoires were generated with immunoSEQ multiplex PCR, while TCRdb's copy carries only in-frame clones and drops some. The table shows some 95,000 clones, with 85% to 95% occurring only once. Sequences were derived from peripheral blood, sampled in the first trimester of pregnancy. These receptor sequences come from a female donor with multiple sclerosis, enrolled in a pregnancy study.

V usage is TRBV28 and J usage is TRBJ2-7; D may be TRBD2 (6 bases). The CDR3 sequence is 14 residues long. The germline V gene has CDR1 MDHEN and CDR2 SYDVKM. V was pared by 6 bases and J by 4 bases, with 16 bases between. CDR3 amino acids: CASRESGLGYEQYF. The CDR3 DNA reads as TGTGCCAGCAGGGAGAGCGGGTTGGGTTACGAGCAGTACTTC.

The chain couples TRBV30 to TRBJ2-3, with 8 bases that match TRBD2. Losses at the gene ends were 0 bases for V and 6 bases for J; bases not matched to a gene: 8. Germline V lookup: CDR1 GTSNPN, CDR2 SVGIG (reference sequence). The CDR3 spans 15 residues. The CDR3 sequence is CAWSVPGGGVDTQYF. The CDR3 DNA is TGTGCCTGGAGTGTTCCGGGAGGGGGGGTGGATACGCAGTATTTT.

This clone occurred a few times. The V and J genes are TRBV27 and TRBJ1-5; D possibly corresponds to TRBD1 (6 bases). With 3 bases removed from V and 7 bases from J, the gap between germline ends came to 13 bases. There are 14 residues in the CDR3. Per germline, CDR1 MNHEY and CDR2 SMNVEV (reference sequence). CDR3 DNA sequence: TGTGCCAGCAGTTTCCAGGGGCAGGGGCAGCCCCAGCATTTT. Its translation is CASSFQGQGQPQHF.

The V and J genes are TRBV2 and TRBJ2-1, with D perhaps matching TRBD2 (5 bases). The CDR3 has 16 amino acids. V was clipped by 0 bases and J by 8 bases, with 17 bases between them. Per germline, CDR1 SNHLY and CDR2 FYNNEI. CDR3 loop: CASSEALLALYYEQFF. As DNA, the CDR3 is TGTGCCAGCAGTGAAGCGCTTCTAGCCCTTTATTATGAGCAGTTCTTC.

The chain carries TRBV5-1 and TRBJ1-1, with 8 bases that match TRBD1. This CDR3 has 15 amino acids. V lost 5 bases and J lost 0; bases outside the gene matches: 6. Germline values: CDR1 SGHRS, CDR2 YFSETQ. Here the CDR3 reads CASRAHRGVNTEAFF. DNA for the CDR3: TGCGCCAGCAGGGCCCACAGGGGGGTGAACACTGAAGCTTTCTTT.

The V gene is TRBV6-6, the J gene TRBJ2-7; 7 bases map to TRBD1. Germline V lookup: CDR1 MNHNY, CDR2 SVGAGI (reference sequence). V dropped 5 bases and J dropped 1; count of bases not matched to a gene: 8. The CDR3 contains 15 residues. The CDR3 loop is CASSTQGQLSYEQYF. The DNA of the CDR3 is TGTGCCAGCAGTACCCAGGGACAGTTATCCTACGAGCAGTACTTC.

The count of this clone is one. The chain is built from TRBV29-1 and TRBJ2-7; D gene ambiguous. The CDR3 sequence is 12 residues long. Trimming removed 4 bases from V and 4 bases from J, with 11 bases in between. Germline CDR1 and CDR2: SQVTM and ANQGSEA. The DNA of the CDR3 is TGCAGCGTTGGTCTAGGCATGTACGAGCAGTACTTC. Translated: CSVGLGMYEQYF.

V gene TRBV7-9 combines with J gene TRBJ1-1; D ambiguous. This CDR3 spans 13 amino acids. Trimming shortened V by 4 bases and J by 11 bases, and 17 bases separated the two germline ends. The germline V gene has CDR1 SEHNR and CDR2 FQNEAQ (reference sequence). The CDR3 here is CASSSTQRVEAFF. In DNA, the CDR3 is TGTGCCAGCAGCTCCACCCAGCGGGTTGAGGCTTTCTTT. Full variable domain (outside the CDR3, taken from reference TRBV7-9 and TRBJ1-1): DTGVSQNPRHKITKRGQNVTFRCDPISEHNRLYWYRQTLGQGPEFLTYFQNEAQLEKSRLLSDRFSAERPKGSFSTLEIQRTEQGDSAMYLCASSSTQRVEAFFGQGTRLTVV.